Listed here is a single T cell receptor (beta chain). As yet, its antigen is unknown. This record comes from a study of OX40 agonist ivuxolimab in advanced cancers. Data came from immunoSEQ multiplex PCR; TCRdb stores just in-frame clones and leaves some out. The sample includes tens of thousands of clones, approximately 80% of them seen just once. This CDR3 comprises 15 residues. Between the trimmed V and J ends, which lost 2 bases and 11 bases, there was a span of 21 bases. CDR1 is KGHSH, CDR2 LQKENI, per germline. General study findings and limits: Partial responders receiving 0.1-3.0 mg/kg showed among the lowest clonal expansion.

This clonotype was sampled from an adult with an advanced solid tumor such as melanoma, head and neck, liver or kidney cancer. Sequenced here: CD4+ or CD8+ T cells sorted from blood, sampled in a trial of the OX40 agonist ivuxolimab. The V and J genes are TRBV18 and TRBJ1-1; maybe TRBD1 (6 bases). This CDR3 is CASSPSVTGPMGAFF. CDR3 DNA: TGTGCCAGCTCACCAAGCGTGACAGGCCCTATGGGGGCTTTCTTT.